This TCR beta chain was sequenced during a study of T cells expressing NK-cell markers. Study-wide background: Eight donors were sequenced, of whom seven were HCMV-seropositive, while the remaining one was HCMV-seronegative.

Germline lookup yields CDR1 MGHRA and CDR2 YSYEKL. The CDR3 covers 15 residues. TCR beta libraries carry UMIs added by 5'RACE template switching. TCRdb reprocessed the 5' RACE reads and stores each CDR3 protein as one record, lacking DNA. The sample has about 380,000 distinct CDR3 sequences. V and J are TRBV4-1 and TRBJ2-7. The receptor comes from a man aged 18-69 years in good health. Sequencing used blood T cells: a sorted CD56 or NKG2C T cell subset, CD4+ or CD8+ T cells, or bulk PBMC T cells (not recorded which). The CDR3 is CASSQDRVAVYEQYF.